A single sample gave rise to the 25 T cell receptor beta chains below, sequenced in a study of Graves' ophthalmopathy and Graves' hyperthyroidism. As the template, RNA transcripts were used to amplify TCR beta CDR3 regions. Following a first-round RT-PCR that used HTBI primers, a second-round multiplex PCR was carried out. TCRdb re-called the multiplex PCR reads through MiXCR, storing one row per CDR3 protein. The table lists about 500,000 distinct CDR3 sequences, approximately 14% of them singletons, with around 9.8% in the top ten. The specimen sequenced was blood. The receptors shown here come from a woman aged 25 to 39 with Graves' ophthalmopathy.

This clonotype was found many times. The chain links TRBV15 to TRBJ1-1; the D gene is possibly TRBD1 (5 bases). The CDR3 runs 15 residues. V lost 3 bases and J 3 bases, leaving 14 bases between the germline ends. Germline V gene sequence: CDR1 LNHNV, CDR2 YYDKDF (reference sequence). The chain's CDR3 is CATSSVVRGDTEAFF. In DNA, the CDR3 is TGTGCCACCAGCAGTGTTGTACGGGGGGACACTGAAGCTTTCTTT.

This clonotype has a count of ten or more. The chain links TRBV12-5 to TRBJ2-2, with 9 nucleotides matching TRBD1. V shed 5 bases, J shed 6 bases, and the junction held 7 bases outside the gene matches. Per germline, CDR1 LGHNT and CDR2 FRNRAP. CDR3 length equals 15 residues. The CDR3 sequence is CASGLQGAWAGELFF. The DNA for the CDR3 is TGTGCTAGTGGTCTACAGGGGGCATGGGCCGGGGAGCTGTTTTTT.

Notes on this clonotype: A read error may account for a junction end that differs from germline. The chain joins TRBV12-3 or TRBV12-4 to TRBJ2-4, with D perhaps matching TRBD1 (6 bases). CDR3 length equals 16 residues. CDR3 in DNA: TGTGCCAGCAGTTTAGGTCGACCCGGACAGAAAAACATTAAGTACTTC. Protein sequence: CASSLGRPGQKNIKYF.

Note on this clonotype: A much larger clone is a single base away; this may be a read error. This chain connects TRBV10-1 to TRBJ1-2, with TRBD1 matching 7 bases. Trimming removed 8 bases from V and 4 bases from J; junction bases left unmatched: 4. CDR1 is WNHNN, CDR2 SYGVQD, per germline (reference sequence). This CDR3 region has 12 residues. DNA for the CDR3: TGCGCCAGCGGGGACAGTAGCTATGGCTACACCTTC. Encoded protein: CASGDSSYGYTF.

This clonotype has at least ten counts. The CDR3, as DNA: TGTGCCAGCAGAGAACACGCGGGCCACACTGAAGCTTTCTTT. As protein: CASREHAGHTEAFF. The chain joins TRBV12-3 or TRBV12-4 to TRBJ1-1; D gene unclear. V gave up 6 bases and J gave up 3 bases, with 14 bases separating them. This CDR3 region has 14 residues.

J is TRBJ2-5 and V is TRBV7-9; D not resolved. CDR3 length: 13 residues. The V and J ends lost 5 bases and 5 bases respectively, with 12 bases between them. Germline assignment: CDR1 SEHNR and CDR2 FQNEAQ (reference sequence). The CDR3 DNA follows: TGTGCCAGCAGCGGGGTTGGTGGGGAGACCCAGTACTTC. It translates to CASSGVGGETQYF.

In this sample, this clonotype turned up many times. The chain uses TRBV6-5 and TRBJ1-1; maybe TRBD1 (6 bases). CDR3 size: 16 residues. Germline lookup yields CDR1 MNHEY and CDR2 SVGAGI. The V and J ends lost 0 bases and 4 bases respectively, with 15 bases between them. The CDR3 protein is CASSYSRQGWSTEAFF. In DNA form, the CDR3 reads TGTGCCAGCAGTTACTCGAGGCAGGGGTGGAGCACTGAAGCTTTCTTT.

As concerns this clonotype: This may stem from a read error, because a much larger clone lies one nucleotide away. The chain uses TRBV28 and TRBJ1-5; D remains unclear. Per the germline V gene, CDR1 is MDHEN and CDR2 is SYDVKM. This CDR3 contains 14 residues. This CDR3 reads CTSSATVAISPQHF. Written as DNA, the CDR3 is TGTACCAGCAGTGCGACGGTAGCAATCAGCCCCCAGCATTTT.

In this sample, this clonotype turned up many times. The chain has TRBV30 and TRBJ2-6; D may match TRBD1 or TRBD2 (5 bases each). The germline V and J ends were trimmed by 2 bases and 0 bases, with 11 bases remaining between them. This CDR3 has 16 amino acids. Germline V CDR1 and CDR2: GTSNPN, SVGIG (reference sequence). CDR3 nucleotide sequence: TGTGCCTGGAGTCGGGACGCCCTCTCTGGGGCCAACGTCCTGACTTTC. This codes for CAWSRDALSGANVLTF.

Many counts were recorded for this clonotype. The chain joins TRBV12-3 or TRBV12-4 to TRBJ1-5; TRBD1 matches at 9 bases. V dropped 3 bases and J dropped 2; count of bases not matched to a gene: 5. This CDR3 is built from 16 residues. The CDR3 DNA sequence: TGTGCCAGCAGTTTGGCGGACAGGGGTGGCAATCAGCCCCAGCATTTT. Protein product: CASSLADRGGNQPQHF.

This clonotype has at least ten counts. Just one base apart from a much larger clone, this may be a read error. V and J are TRBV6-1 and TRBJ1-1; the match to TRBD1 covers 8 bases. Trimming took 6 bases from V and 3 from J; bases not matched to a gene: 9. CDR3 size: 15 residues. Germline assignment: CDR1 MNHNS and CDR2 SASEGT. This CDR3 reads CASSRSRGQDTEAFF. The CDR3 DNA reads TGTGCCAGCAGCAGGAGCAGGGGGCAGGACACTGAAGCTTTCTTT.

This clonotype was detected ten times or more. The V call is TRBV9, the J call TRBJ2-7, with D possibly being TRBD2 (7 bases). Between the trimmed V and J ends, which lost 1 base and 3 bases, there was a span of 11 bases. Germline assignment: CDR1 SGDLS and CDR2 YYNGEE. The CDR3 has 14 amino acids. CDR3 bases: TGTGCCAGCAGCGTAACAGGGAGGGGCTACGAGCAGTACTTC. Encoded protein: CASSVTGRGYEQYF.

In this sample, this clonotype turned up many times. This chain uses TRBV11-2 with TRBJ2-7; 7 bases fit TRBD2. From germline, CDR1 is SGHAT and CDR2 FQNNGV. This CDR3 comprises 14 residues. After removal of 2 bases from V and 4 bases from J, the junction contained 5 bases not matched to a gene. The CDR3 protein is CASSLRSGEYEQYF. In DNA, the CDR3 is TGTGCCAGCAGCTTAAGAAGCGGGGAATACGAGCAGTACTTC.

This clonotype has at least ten counts. This chain links TRBV19 with TRBJ1-5, with 8 nucleotides matching TRBD1. The ends lost 5 bases at V and 7 bases at J; junction bases unmatched: 10. CDR1 and CDR2 (germline): LNHDA, SQIVND (reference sequence). The CDR3 spans 15 residues. The CDR3 loop reads CASSQPATGAQPQHF. Written as DNA, the CDR3 is TGTGCCAGTAGTCAACCGGCGACAGGGGCACAGCCCCAGCATTTT.

This clonotype was recorded at least ten times. The gene calls are TRBV7-8 and TRBJ1-2, with D possibly matching TRBD1 (5 bases). CDR1 is SGHVS, CDR2 FQNEAQ, per germline. With 2 bases removed from V and 2 bases from J, the gap between germline ends came to 12 bases. The CDR3 sequence is 15 residues long. The CDR3 loop is CASSLKVGQNYGYTF. In DNA, the CDR3 is TGTGCCAGCAGCTTAAAGGTGGGGCAGAACTATGGCTACACCTTC.

This clonotype was seen only a few times. The chain links TRBV18 to TRBJ1-5; D is uncertain. CDR1 and CDR2 from the germline V gene are KGHSH and LQKENI. Between the trimmed V and J ends, which lost 0 bases and 2 bases, there was a span of 11 bases. The CDR3 runs 16 residues. The CDR3, as DNA: TGTGCCAGCTCACCACCCGGGCGGGTCGGCAATCAGCCCCAGCATTTT. Residues: CASSPPGRVGNQPQHF.

There are many counts of this clonotype. The CDR3 DNA is TGTGCCAGTTCTCTAGGACAGTCTTCACCCCTCCACTTT. This translates into CASSLGQSSPLHF. V is TRBV19 and J is TRBJ1-6, with D perhaps matching TRBD1 (6 bases). The CDR3 extends over 13 amino acids. V lost 8 bases and J lost 9, with 14 bases in between. In germline, CDR1 is LNHDA, CDR2 SQIVND (reference sequence).

This clonotype is a singleton in its sample. This sequence joins TRBV6-1 and TRBJ1-5; 8 nucleotides line up with TRBD1. Trimming removed 9 bases from V and 2 bases from J; junction bases left unmatched: 12. This CDR3 is 16 amino acids long. CDR1 MNHNS and CDR2 SASEGT come from the germline V gene. The CDR3: CASTGQASVGNQPQHF. Here the CDR3 DNA reads TGTGCCAGTACGGGACAGGCTTCGGTGGGCAATCAGCCCCAGCATTTT.

This clonotype was found many times. The chain couples TRBV9 to TRBJ2-6; possible D gene TRBD1, 6 bases. The V end was cut by 3 bases, the J end by 0 bases, with 19 bases between. Germline V gene lookup returns CDR1 SGDLS and CDR2 YYNGEE. This CDR3 has 19 amino acids. CDR3 bases: TGTGCCAGCAGCGCCCCGACGGGACAAGGATACTCTGGGGCCAACGTCCTGACTTTC. As protein: CASSAPTGQGYSGANVLTF.

This clonotype was seen a few times. The chain combines TRBV11-2 with TRBJ2-7; 8 bases align to TRBD1. J gave up 5 bases and V 5 bases, and 14 bases lay outside the gene matches. Germline values: CDR1 SGHAT, CDR2 FQNNGV. There are 16 residues in the CDR3. The CDR3 is CASSVQSGTGRHEQYF. The CDR3 nucleotides are TGTGCCAGCAGCGTTCAGTCCGGGACAGGTAGACACGAGCAGTACTTC.

This clonotype has ten or more counts. CDR3 region: CASSETGDEQYF. The CDR3, as DNA: TGTGCCAGCAGTGAGACAGGGGACGAGCAGTACTTC. The V gene is TRBV6-1, the J gene TRBJ2-7, with 8 bases aligning to TRBD1. J was trimmed by 5 bases and V by 3 bases; bases with no gene match: 0. This CDR3 is 12 amino acids long. In germline, CDR1 is MNHNS, CDR2 SASEGT.

This clonotype came up a few times. This chain links TRBV11-2 with TRBJ2-2; D unclear. Trimming removed 0 bases from V and 6 bases from J, with 11 bases in between. This CDR3 has 15 residues. Germline V gene lookup returns CDR1 SGHAT and CDR2 FQNNGV. CDR3 residues: CASSLDSLKAGELFF. The CDR3, as DNA: TGTGCCAGCAGCTTAGACTCTTTGAAGGCCGGGGAGCTGTTTTTT.

J is TRBJ1-1 and V is TRBV2; 8 bases match TRBD1. The V and J ends lost 8 bases and 7 bases, in that order; junction bases with no gene match: 6. This CDR3 region has 12 residues. From germline, CDR1 is SNHLY and CDR2 FYNNEI. CDR3 protein: CASGAGTGEAFF. The DNA of the CDR3 is TGTGCCAGCGGGGCCGGGACAGGTGAAGCTTTCTTT.

This clonotype was recorded at least ten times. The J gene is TRBJ1-2, the V gene TRBV5-1; D is unresolved. The CDR3 spans 14 residues. Trimming took 0 bases from V and 2 from J, leaving 8 bases between them. Germline V gene lookup returns CDR1 SGHRS and CDR2 YFSETQ. The CDR3 DNA reads as TGCGCCAGCAGCTTGGAGGGTTACAACTATGGCTACACCTTC. Its protein is CASSLEGYNYGYTF.

This clonotype was seen many times. The V call is TRBV7-2, the J call TRBJ2-4; 10 nucleotides line up with TRBD2. This CDR3 has 14 amino acids. CDR1 is SGHTA, CDR2 FQGNSA, per germline. The ends lost 3 bases at V and 7 bases at J; junction bases unmatched: 3. Written as DNA, the CDR3 is TGTGCCAGCAGCTTGGGACTAGCGACGAACATTCAGTACTTC. Its protein product is CASSLGLATNIQYF.